The 24 T cell receptor beta chains presented below share a single source sample, sequenced in a study of immune evolution from preneoplasia to lung adenocarcinoma. Libraries were prepared by immunoSEQ multiplex PCR; TCRdb keeps only in-frame clonotypes and omits some of them. Found here are approximately 5,100 clones, over 60% of them singletons; the top ten hold 8% to 9%. Input material: FFPE adjacent normal lung tissue. The origin of the receptors is a person aged 60 to 80 with lung adenocarcinoma.

CDR3 sequence reads: CASSGTGAYQPQHF. The CDR3 DNA sequence: TGTGCCAGCAGCGGAACAGGGGCGTATCAGCCCCAGCATTTT. The chain is built from TRBV9 and TRBJ1-5; 7 nucleotides agree with TRBD1. The CDR3 has 14 residues. The V gene end was trimmed by 3 bases and the J gene end by 5 bases; junction bases not matched to a gene: 5. CDR1 is SGDLS, CDR2 YYNGEE, per germline.

On this clone itself: No conserved phenylalanine or tryptophan ends this CDR3, so it is likely a read error. It is unclear where the CDR3 begins or ends on the DNA, so no DNA is shown, and the CDR3 is as TCRdb lists it. The chain links TRBV5-4 to TRBJ2-3; TRBD1, the table's D call, lacks a check against the DNA. With termini counted, the CDR3 has 11 amino acids. Germline-derived CDR1 and CDR2 are SGHNT and YYREEE (reference sequence). CDR3 amino acids: CASSLMDSRAL.

The chain uses TRBV5-1 and TRBJ1-2, with D possibly matching TRBD1 (6 bases). CDR1 SGHRS and CDR2 YFSETQ come from the germline V gene. V lost 4 bases and J 4 bases, leaving 23 bases between the germline ends. The CDR3 contains 17 residues. The CDR3 loop reads CASSRPRGGVVSYGYTF. In DNA form, the CDR3 reads TGCGCCAGCAGCCGGCCCAGAGGGGGAGTAGTATCCTATGGCTACACCTTC.

V usage is TRBV15 and J usage is TRBJ1-1, with D unclear. Between the trimmed V and J ends, which lost 0 bases and 3 bases, there was a span of 5 bases. Germline CDR1 is LNHNV and CDR2 is YYDKDF (reference sequence). The CDR3 extends over 13 amino acids. CDR3 amino acids: CATSRESYTEAFF. Written as DNA, the CDR3 is TGTGCCACCAGCAGAGAGTCTTACACTGAAGCTTTCTTT. Filled out from reference TRBV15 and TRBJ1-1, the complete variable domain reads DAMVIQNPRYQVTQFGKPVTLSCSQTLNHNVMYWYQQKSSQAPKLLFHYYDKDFNNEADTPDNFQSRRPNTSFCFLDIRSPGLGDTAMYLCATSRESYTEAFFGQGTRLTVV.

V and J are TRBV29-1 and TRBJ1-2; no firm D call. The CDR3 is 10 amino acids. Germline CDR1 and CDR2: SQVTM and ANQGSEA. V gave up 1 base and J gave up 8 bases, with 5 bases separating them. Written as DNA, the CDR3 is TGCAGCGTTGAAGTCAGCGGCTACACCTTC. Translated, it gives CSVEVSGYTF.

The V call is TRBV6-6, the J call TRBJ1-5; D is possibly TRBD1 (5 bases). Between the trimmed V and J ends, which lost 2 bases and 4 bases, there was a span of 12 bases. The CDR3 is made up of 15 amino acids. Germline assignment: CDR1 MNHNY and CDR2 SVGAGI (reference sequence). The CDR3 bases are TGTGCCAGCAGTTACCAGACAGTCAGAAATCAGCCCCAGCATTTT. The encoded protein is CASSYQTVRNQPQHF.

This sequence joins TRBV7-8 and TRBJ2-3; D uncertain. Looked up from germline, CDR1 is SGHVS and CDR2 is FQNEAQ. Between the trimmed V and J ends, which lost 5 bases and 4 bases, there was a span of 10 bases. The CDR3 spans 13 residues. Here the CDR3 DNA reads TGTGCCAGCAGCCCATTTGGGGCAGATACGCAGTATTTT. Its protein is CASSPFGADTQYF.

This clone showed up just a few times. This rearrangement joins TRBV5-1 to TRBJ2-5; D unclear. Germline V gene data show CDR1 as SGHRS and CDR2 as YFSETQ. The CDR3 has 13 amino acids. Trimming took off 1 base at V and 2 bases at J, with 6 bases between the two ends. The CDR3 nucleotides are TGCGCCAGCAGCTTGAAGGAACAAGAGACCCAGTACTTC. Translated: CASSLKEQETQYF.

The chain carries TRBV12-5 and TRBJ2-3; 7 bases are shared with TRBD1. Trimming took 1 base from V and 4 from J; bases not matched to a gene: 5. CDR1 and CDR2 from the germline V gene are LGHNT and FRNRAP. This CDR3 comprises 15 residues. CDR3 protein: CASGLGTGVADTQYF. CDR3 coding DNA: TGTGCTAGTGGTTTGGGTACAGGGGTCGCAGATACGCAGTATTTT.

The chain employs TRBV5-4 and TRBJ2-7, with D possibly TRBD1 on 5 matching bases. The V end lost 3 bases, the J end lost 3 bases, and 19 bases lay between the germline ends. Germline loops: CDR1 SGHNT, CDR2 YYREEE (reference sequence). The length of the CDR3 is 16 residues. CDR3 coding DNA: TGTGCCAGCAGCTACACATCAGGGATACGAAACTACGAGCAGTACTTC. This gives the protein CASSYTSGIRNYEQYF.

The gene calls are TRBV7-2 and TRBJ1-6; 9 bases map to TRBD1. Germline V CDR1 and CDR2: SGHTA, FQGNSA. CDR3 size: 12 residues. The CDR3 DNA sequence: TGTGGTTCGGGGACAGGGCTATCACCCCTCCACTTT. This encodes CGSGTGLSPLHF.

The gene calls are TRBV19 and TRBJ2-5; D call uncertain. CDR3 size: 16 residues. V was cut by 3 bases and J by 0 bases, with 14 bases left in between. Germline-derived CDR1 and CDR2 are LNHDA and SQIVND (reference sequence). CDR3 amino acids: CASSINVFPDQETQYF. CDR3 DNA: TGTGCCAGTAGTATTAACGTCTTCCCGGACCAAGAGACCCAGTACTTC.

This clone was seen more than once but under ten times. The chain couples TRBV5-4 to TRBJ1-2, with TRBD1 as a possible D gene (5 bases). There are 14 residues in the CDR3. Germline CDR1 is SGHNT and CDR2 is YYREEE (reference sequence). Deletions cut 6 bases from V and 2 bases from J, with 14 bases between. The CDR3 DNA follows: TGTGCCAGCACCGGGGGTTTTTTAAACTATGGCTACACCTTC. Its protein is CASTGGFLNYGYTF. The whole variable domain, filled in from reference TRBV5-4 and TRBJ1-2, reads ETGVTQSPTHLIKTRGQQVTLRCSSQSGHNTVSWYQQALGQGPQFIFQYYREEENGRGNFPPRFSGLQFPNYSSELNVNALELDDSALYLCASTGGFLNYGYTFGSGTRLTVV.

A single count supports this clone. The chain employs TRBV28 and TRBJ1-2; D not resolved. The germline V gene encodes CDR1 MDHEN and CDR2 SYDVKM. V lost 5 bases and J 8 bases, leaving 9 bases between the germline ends. This CDR3 comprises 11 residues. The CDR3 sequence is CASSRSDGYTF. The CDR3 nucleotides are TGTGCCAGCAGTCGATCGGACGGCTACACCTTC.

This clone showed up just once. The J gene is TRBJ2-1, the V gene TRBV13; D might be TRBD1 (6 bases). Germline V lookup: CDR1 PRHDT, CDR2 FYEKMQ (reference sequence). The V end lost 5 bases, the J end lost 7 bases, and 9 bases lay between the germline ends. CDR3 size: 12 residues. CDR3 in DNA: TGTGCCAGCAGCACCACAGGGAATGAGCAGTTCTTC. Protein: CASSTTGNEQFF.

This clone is labeled large. The chain carries TRBV2 and TRBJ1-4; TRBD1 matches 8 bases. Trimming removed 5 bases from V and 7 bases from J; junction bases left unmatched: 9. The CDR3 is 15 residues long. Germline V gives CDR1 SNHLY, CDR2 FYNNEI. CDR3 nucleotide sequence: TGTGCCAGCAGTCTTGGACAGGGCGTGGGTGAAAAACTGTTTTTT. This sequence encodes CASSLGQGVGEKLFF.

This clone has only a few counts. The rearrangement links TRBV30 to TRBJ2-5; 9 bases map to TRBD1. In germline, CDR1 is GTSNPN, CDR2 SVGIG (reference sequence). CDR3 length equals 15 residues. J gave up 2 bases and V 7 bases, and 11 bases lay outside the gene matches. The CDR3 protein is CASRPGQGRQETQYF. The CDR3 DNA sequence: TGTGCCTCTAGACCGGGACAGGGAAGACAAGAGACCCAGTACTTC.

About this clone itself: A read error may produce the germline difference seen at one junction end. Here the CDR3 DNA reads TGCAGCGTACCCGGGACTAGCGGGGGGGCCTATAATGAGCAGTTCTTC. Translated: CSVPGTSGGAYNEQFF. The chain combines TRBV29-1 with TRBJ2-1; 16 bases line up with TRBD2. The CDR3 covers 16 residues. Looked up from germline, CDR1 is SQVTM and CDR2 is ANQGSEA.

The chain carries TRBV6-5 and TRBJ1-2, with a tentative D call TRBD1 (5 bases). Deletions cut 8 bases from V and 0 bases from J, with 13 bases between. CDR3 length equals 14 residues. Germline CDR1 is MNHEY and CDR2 is SVGAGI. CDR3 sequence reads: CASRVGGSNYGYTF. The CDR3 DNA reads TGTGCCAGCCGGGTCGGGGGGTCTAACTATGGCTACACCTTC.

The chain recombines TRBV4-1 with TRBJ2-7, with 10 bases identical to TRBD1. The V segment lost 0 bases and the J segment 4 bases; nucleotides outside the gene matches: 3. Germline assignment: CDR1 MGHRA and CDR2 YSYEKL. The length of the CDR3 is 15 residues. The DNA for the CDR3 is TGCGCCAGCAGCCAAGAAGGGACAGGGGCTTACGAGCAGTACTTC. Translating gives CASSQEGTGAYEQYF.

V is TRBV30 and J is TRBJ1-1, with D tentatively TRBD1 (5 bases). The V gene's germline CDR1 is GTSNPN and CDR2 SVGIG (reference sequence). The CDR3 sequence is 11 residues long. The ends were cut back, 0 bases at V and 11 bases at J, with 10 bases in the middle. CDR3 loop: CAWSVRRAAFF. As DNA, the CDR3 is TGTGCCTGGAGTGTACGCAGGGCCGCTTTCTTT.

This chain connects TRBV13 to TRBJ2-7; D remains unclear. The CDR3 runs 14 residues. Trimming pared 1 base from V and 6 bases from J, leaving 13 bases between. The germline gives CDR1 PRHDT, CDR2 FYEKMQ (reference sequence). CDR3 DNA: TGTGCCAGCAGCTTAGAAGGCCAGTTGATCGAGCAGTACTTC. It is translated as CASSLEGQLIEQYF.

This chain connects TRBV5-8 to TRBJ1-5, with D unresolved. The CDR3 contains 15 residues. Germline CDR1 and CDR2: SGHTS and YDEGEE. V gave up 0 bases and J gave up 0 bases, with 7 bases separating them. The DNA for the CDR3 is TGTGCCAGCAGCTTGGGGCAGAATAGCAATCAGCCCCAGCATTTT. It specifies CASSLGQNSNQPQHF.

The chain uses TRBV28 and TRBJ2-7; TRBD2 might be the D (5 bases). Germline V gene data show CDR1 as MDHEN and CDR2 as SYDVKM. The CDR3 is made up of 17 amino acids. V dropped 5 bases and J dropped 3 bases, with 23 bases sitting between them. Written as DNA, the CDR3 is TGTGCCAGCAGTCCACTGGCGGTAAACAAGGACTTCTACGAGCAGTACTTC. Its protein product is CASSPLAVNKDFYEQYF.